The clone carrying this T cell receptor (beta chain) came up many times. Antigen: not known. The data stem from a study of human T cells and chemical hapten exposure. Overall study context: Alopecia areata, totalis or universalis was found in mostly female patients.

CDR1 is SGHKS, CDR2 YYEKEE, per germline (reference sequence). Trimming left V 5 bases short and J 0 bases short, with 18 bases between. This CDR3 is built from 17 residues. Study findings and constraints: In comparison with controls, expanded TCRs gave rise to a significantly larger number of large CDR3 similarity clusters.

The study's library attached unique molecular identifiers to single cDNA molecules. A single record per CDR3 protein comes from TCRdb applying MiXCR to the RACE reads. The sample contains some 110,000 distinct CDR3 sequences, about 10% of which appear only once. Time point denoted: patch test 3, about 24 weeks after DPC sensitization. Treatment specified: therapeutic diphenylcyclopropenone sensitization with weekly scalp DPC. The V gene is TRBV5-5, the J gene TRBJ1-5, with D tentatively TRBD1 (6 bases). Sequencing was performed on whole blood, taken in connection with sensitization to the hapten diphenylcyclopropenone (DPC). The TCR was taken from a woman in her forties or fifties with alopecia areata. Some clones in this sample may be carry-over from other donors' samples. In DNA, the CDR3 is TGTGCCAGCAGTTCCGGGGGGCAGGCCTATAGCAATCAGCCCCAGCATTTT. Protein: CASSSGGQAYSNQPQHF.